This T cell receptor (beta chain) was sequenced in a study of blood T cell repertoires in COVID-19. Across the study: Samples taken during acute and convalescent COVID-19 were collected in the United States, Italy and Spain. PBMCs, B-cell-depleted T cells, or T cells provided the cDNA or gDNA that made up the material.

Original data processing: Estimated nucleated cell counts came from reference gene primer amplification. The assay was immunoSEQ multiplex PCR, and TCRdb's table has in-frame clones only and misses some. V, J and clone size derive from that table, while D and trimming were established from the DNA sequence. The sample has about 170,000 clones, roughly 80% seen once; the top ten hold 7% to 9%. The V gene end was trimmed by 2 bases and the J gene end by 5 bases; junction bases not matched to a gene: 3. This CDR3 has 15 amino acids. Germline lookup yields CDR1 SGHAT and CDR2 FQDESV (reference sequence).

The material sequenced was peripheral blood. The V call is TRBV11-1, the J call TRBJ2-4; 10 bases map to TRBD1. The sequence came from a man aged 55 to 70 with acute or convalescent COVID-19. The CDR3 loop is CASSLSGQGENIQYF. Here the CDR3 DNA reads TGTGCCAGCAGCTTATCAGGACAGGGGGAAAACATTCAGTACTTC.